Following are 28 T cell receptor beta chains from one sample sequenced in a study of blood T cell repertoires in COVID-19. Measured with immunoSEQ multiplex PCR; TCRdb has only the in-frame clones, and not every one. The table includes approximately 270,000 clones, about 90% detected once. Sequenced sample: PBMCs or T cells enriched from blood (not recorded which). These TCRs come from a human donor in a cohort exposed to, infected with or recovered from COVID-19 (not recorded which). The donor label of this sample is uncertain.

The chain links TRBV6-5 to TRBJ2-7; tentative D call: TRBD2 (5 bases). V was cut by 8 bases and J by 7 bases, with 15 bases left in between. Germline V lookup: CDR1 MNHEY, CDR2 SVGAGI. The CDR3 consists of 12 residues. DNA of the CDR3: TGTGCCAGCGGGCGGGTTCAAGGGGAGCAGTACTTC. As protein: CASGRVQGEQYF.

CDR3 coding DNA: TGTGCCATCTTAGCGCGGGGATCCTACGAGCAGTACTTC. Translating gives CAILARGSYEQYF. The chain joins TRBV10-3 to TRBJ2-7; TRBD2 might be the D (6 bases). With 8 bases removed from V and 1 base from J, the gap between germline ends came to 12 bases. This CDR3 is built from 13 residues. Looked up from germline, CDR1 is ENHRY and CDR2 is SYGVKD.

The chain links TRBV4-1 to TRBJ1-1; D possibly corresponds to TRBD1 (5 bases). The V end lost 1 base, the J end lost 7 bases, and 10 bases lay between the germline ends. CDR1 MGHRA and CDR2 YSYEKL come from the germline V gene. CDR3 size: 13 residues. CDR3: CASSQGQGFEAFF. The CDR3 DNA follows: TGCGCCAGCAGCCAAGGTCAGGGATTTGAAGCTTTCTTT.

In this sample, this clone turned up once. DNA of the CDR3: TGCGCCAGTCGGGGGAACGTCGACACTGAAGCTTTCTTT. Its protein product is CASRGNVDTEAFF. This chain uses TRBV10-2 with TRBJ1-1, with D perhaps TRBD1 (5 bases). Trimming shortened V by 9 bases and J by 3 bases, and 14 bases separated the two germline ends. The CDR3 runs to 13 residues. Germline V gives CDR1 WSHSY, CDR2 SAAADI.

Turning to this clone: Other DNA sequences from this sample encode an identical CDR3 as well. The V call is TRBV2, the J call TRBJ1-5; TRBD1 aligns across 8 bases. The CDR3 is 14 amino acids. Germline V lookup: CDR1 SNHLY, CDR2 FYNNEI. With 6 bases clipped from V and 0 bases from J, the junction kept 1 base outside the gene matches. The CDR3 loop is CASSGQGSNQPQHF. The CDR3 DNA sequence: TGTGCCAGCAGCGGACAGGGTAGCAATCAGCCCCAGCATTTT.

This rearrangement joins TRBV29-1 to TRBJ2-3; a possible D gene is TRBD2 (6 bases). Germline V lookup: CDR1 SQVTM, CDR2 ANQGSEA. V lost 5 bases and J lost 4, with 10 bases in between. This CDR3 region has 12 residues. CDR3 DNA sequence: TGCAGCGTTACGGAGGGTCCAGATACGCAGTATTTT. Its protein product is CSVTEGPDTQYF.

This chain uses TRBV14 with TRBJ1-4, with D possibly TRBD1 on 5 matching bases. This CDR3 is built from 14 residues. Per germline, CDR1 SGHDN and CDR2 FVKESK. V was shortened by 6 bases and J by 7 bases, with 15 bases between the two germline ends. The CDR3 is CASSLSGGGEKLFF. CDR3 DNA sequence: TGTGCCAGCAGTCTTTCAGGCGGGGGTGAAAAACTGTTTTTT.

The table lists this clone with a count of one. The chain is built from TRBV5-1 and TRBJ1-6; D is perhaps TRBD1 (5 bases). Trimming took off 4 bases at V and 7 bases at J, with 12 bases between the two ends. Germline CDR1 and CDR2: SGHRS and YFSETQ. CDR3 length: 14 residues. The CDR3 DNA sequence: TGCGCCAGCAGCGCCTCAGGGTCAAATTCACCCCTCCACTTT. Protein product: CASSASGSNSPLHF.

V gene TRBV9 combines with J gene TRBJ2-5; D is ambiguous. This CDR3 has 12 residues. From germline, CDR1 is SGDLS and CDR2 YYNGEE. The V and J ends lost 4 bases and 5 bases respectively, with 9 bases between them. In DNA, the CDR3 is TGTGCCAGCAGCCTTTACGGGGAGACCCAGTACTTC. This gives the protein CASSLYGETQYF.

For the CDR3, the DNA is TGTGCCAGCTCGGGGACAGGGGCCACCGGGGAGCTGTTTTTT. Protein product: CASSGTGATGELFF. The chain couples TRBV5-4 to TRBJ2-2, with 10 bases aligning to TRBD1. From germline, CDR1 is SGHNT and CDR2 YYREEE (reference sequence). The junction had 4 bases not matched to a gene; V was cut back by 7 bases and J by 4 bases. This CDR3 is 14 amino acids long.

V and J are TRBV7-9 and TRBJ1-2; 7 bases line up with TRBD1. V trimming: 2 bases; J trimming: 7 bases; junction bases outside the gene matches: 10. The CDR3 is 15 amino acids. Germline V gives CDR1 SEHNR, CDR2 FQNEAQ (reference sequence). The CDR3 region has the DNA TGTGCCAGCAGCTTAATAGAGGGGGCGCTGGGTGGCTACACCTTC. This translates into CASSLIEGALGGYTF.

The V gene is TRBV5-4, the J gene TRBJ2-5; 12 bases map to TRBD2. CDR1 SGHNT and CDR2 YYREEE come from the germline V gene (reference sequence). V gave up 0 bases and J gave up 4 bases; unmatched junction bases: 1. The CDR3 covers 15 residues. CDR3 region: CASSLASGGAETQYF. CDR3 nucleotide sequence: TGTGCCAGCAGCTTGGCTAGCGGGGGGGCAGAGACCCAGTACTTC.

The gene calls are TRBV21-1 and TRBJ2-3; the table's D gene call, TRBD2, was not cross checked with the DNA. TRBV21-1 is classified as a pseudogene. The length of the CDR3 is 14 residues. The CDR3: CASRIAGSTDTQYF. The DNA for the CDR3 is TGTGCCAGCAGAATAGCGGGGAGCACAGATACGCAGTATTTT.

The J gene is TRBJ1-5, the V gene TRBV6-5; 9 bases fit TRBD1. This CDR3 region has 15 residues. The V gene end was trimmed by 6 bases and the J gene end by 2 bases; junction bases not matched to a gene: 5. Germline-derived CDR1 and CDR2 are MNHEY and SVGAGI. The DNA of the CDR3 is TGTGCCAGCAGATCACAGGGGGCCGGCAATCAGCCCCAGCATTTT. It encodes CASRSQGAGNQPQHF.

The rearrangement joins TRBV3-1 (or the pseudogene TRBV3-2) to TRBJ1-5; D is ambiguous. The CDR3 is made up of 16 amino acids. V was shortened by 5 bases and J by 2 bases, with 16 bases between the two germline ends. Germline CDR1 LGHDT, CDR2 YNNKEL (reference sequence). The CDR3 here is CASSFGRSRGNQPQHF. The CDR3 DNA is TGTGCCAGCAGCTTCGGACGGTCGAGGGGCAATCAGCCCCAGCATTTT.

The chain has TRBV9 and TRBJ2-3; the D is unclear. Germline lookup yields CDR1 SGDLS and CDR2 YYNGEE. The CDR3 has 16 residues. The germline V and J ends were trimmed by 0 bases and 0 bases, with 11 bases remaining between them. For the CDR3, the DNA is TGTGCCAGCAGCGTAGAGGCTAGGCTAAGCACAGATACGCAGTATTTT. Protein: CASSVEARLSTDTQYF.

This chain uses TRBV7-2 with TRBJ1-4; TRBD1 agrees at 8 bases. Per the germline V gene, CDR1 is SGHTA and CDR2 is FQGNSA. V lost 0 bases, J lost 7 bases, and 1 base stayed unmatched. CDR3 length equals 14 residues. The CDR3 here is CASSLAQGGEKLFF. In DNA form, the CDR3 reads TGTGCCAGCAGCTTAGCACAGGGGGGTGAAAAACTGTTTTTT.

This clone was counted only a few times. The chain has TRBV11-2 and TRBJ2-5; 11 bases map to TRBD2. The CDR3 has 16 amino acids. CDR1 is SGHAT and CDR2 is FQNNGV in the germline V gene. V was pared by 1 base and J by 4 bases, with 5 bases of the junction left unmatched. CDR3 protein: CASSLGSSGGPETQYF. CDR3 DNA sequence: TGTGCCAGCAGCTTAGGATCTAGCGGGGGGCCAGAGACCCAGTACTTC.

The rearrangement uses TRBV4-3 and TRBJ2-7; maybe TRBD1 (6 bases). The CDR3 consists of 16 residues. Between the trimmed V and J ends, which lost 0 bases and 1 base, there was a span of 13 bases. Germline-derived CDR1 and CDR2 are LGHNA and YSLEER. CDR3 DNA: TGCGCCAGCAGCCAAGAAGGGTGGGGGCAGTCCTACGAGCAGTACTTC. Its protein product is CASSQEGWGQSYEQYF.

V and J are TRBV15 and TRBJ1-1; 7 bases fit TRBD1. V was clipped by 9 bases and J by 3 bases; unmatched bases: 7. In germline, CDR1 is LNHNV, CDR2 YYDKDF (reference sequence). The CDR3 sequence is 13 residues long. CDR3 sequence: CATRTGVDTEAFF. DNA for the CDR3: TGTGCCACGAGAACAGGGGTCGACACTGAAGCTTTCTTT.

The CDR3 reads CASSLSGGHYNEQFF. In DNA, the CDR3 is TGTGCCAGCAGCCTGAGCGGGGGTCACTACAATGAGCAGTTCTTC. The chain is built from TRBV7-2 and TRBJ2-1; 8 bases fit TRBD2. Trimming cost V 5 bases and J 3 bases; bases outside gene matches: 6. The CDR3 consists of 15 residues. CDR1 is SGHTA and CDR2 is FQGNSA in the germline V gene.

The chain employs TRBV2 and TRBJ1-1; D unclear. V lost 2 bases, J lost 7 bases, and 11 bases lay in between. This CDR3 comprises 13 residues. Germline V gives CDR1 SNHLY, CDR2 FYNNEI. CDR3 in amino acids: CASSENPASEAFF. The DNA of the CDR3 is TGTGCCAGCAGTGAAAACCCCGCCAGTGAAGCTTTCTTT.

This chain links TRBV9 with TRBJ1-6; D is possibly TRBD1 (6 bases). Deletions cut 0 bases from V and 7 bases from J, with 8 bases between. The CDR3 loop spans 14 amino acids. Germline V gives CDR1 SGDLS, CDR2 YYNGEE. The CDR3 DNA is TGTGCCAGCAGCGTAGGAGACAGGAATTCACCCCTCCACTTT. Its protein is CASSVGDRNSPLHF.

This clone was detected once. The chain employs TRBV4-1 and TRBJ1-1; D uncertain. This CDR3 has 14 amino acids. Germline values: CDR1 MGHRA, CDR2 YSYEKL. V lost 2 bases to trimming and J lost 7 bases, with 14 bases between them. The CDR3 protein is CASSQNSQMDEAFF. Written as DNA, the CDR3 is TGCGCCAGCAGCCAAAACAGTCAGATGGATGAAGCTTTCTTT.

Here the CDR3 reads CAWSRTGGSPLHF. The CDR3 DNA reads TGTGCCTGGAGCAGGACAGGGGGTTCACCCCTCCACTTT. This chain joins TRBV30 and TRBJ1-6; 10 bases are shared with TRBD1. J lost 9 bases, V lost 3 bases, and 2 bases had no gene match. The CDR3 runs to 13 residues. Germline CDR1 reads GTSNPN; CDR2 reads SVGIG (reference sequence). Using reference TRBV30 and TRBJ1-6 for the parts outside the CDR3, the full variable domain is SQTIHQWPATLVQPVGSPLSLECTVEGTSNPNLYWYRQAAGRGLQLLFYSVGIGQISSEVPQNLSASRPQDRQFILSSKKLLLSDSGFYLCAWSRTGGSPLHFGNGTRLTVT.

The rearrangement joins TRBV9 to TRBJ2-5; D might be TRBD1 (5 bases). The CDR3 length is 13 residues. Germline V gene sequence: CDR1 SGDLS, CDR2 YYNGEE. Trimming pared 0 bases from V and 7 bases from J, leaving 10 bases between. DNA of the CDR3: TGTGCCAGCAGCGTAGGGTTCCAGGGGACCCAGTACTTC. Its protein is CASSVGFQGTQYF.

The CDR3 DNA sequence: TGTGCCATCAGTGATTACACAGGGAACACTGAAGCTTTCTTT. Residues: CAISDYTGNTEAFF. The chain carries TRBV10-3 and TRBJ1-1, with D possibly being TRBD1 (5 bases). Germline lookup yields CDR1 ENHRY and CDR2 SYGVKD. The CDR3 consists of 14 residues. The germline V and J ends were trimmed by 3 bases and 1 base, with 9 bases remaining between them.

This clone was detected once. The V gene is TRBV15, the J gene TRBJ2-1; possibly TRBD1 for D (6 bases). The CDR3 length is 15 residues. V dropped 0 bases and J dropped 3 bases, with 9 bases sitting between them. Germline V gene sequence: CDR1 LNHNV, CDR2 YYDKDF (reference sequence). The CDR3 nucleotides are TGTGCCACCAGCAGAGACAGGGGCCTCTACAATGAGCAGTTCTTC. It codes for CATSRDRGLYNEQFF.